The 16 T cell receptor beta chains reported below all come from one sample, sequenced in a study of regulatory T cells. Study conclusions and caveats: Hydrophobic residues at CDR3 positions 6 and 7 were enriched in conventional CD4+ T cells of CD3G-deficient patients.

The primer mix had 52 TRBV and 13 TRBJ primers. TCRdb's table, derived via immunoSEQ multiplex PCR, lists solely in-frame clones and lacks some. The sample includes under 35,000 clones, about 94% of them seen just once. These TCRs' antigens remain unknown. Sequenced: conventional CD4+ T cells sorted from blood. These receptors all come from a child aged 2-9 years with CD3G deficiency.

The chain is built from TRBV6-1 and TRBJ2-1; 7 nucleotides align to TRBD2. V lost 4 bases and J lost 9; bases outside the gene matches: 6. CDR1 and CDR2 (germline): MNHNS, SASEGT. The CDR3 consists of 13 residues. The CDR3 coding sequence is TGTGCCAGCAGTGGACTAGCTACTGGTGAGCAGTTCTTC. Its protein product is CASSGLATGEQFF.

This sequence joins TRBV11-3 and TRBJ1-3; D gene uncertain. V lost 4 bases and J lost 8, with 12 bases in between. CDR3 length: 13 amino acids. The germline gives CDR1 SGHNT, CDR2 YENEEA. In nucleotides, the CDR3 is TGTGCCAGCAGCTCGGTCGAAGCGGACACCATATATTTT. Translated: CASSSVEADTIYF.

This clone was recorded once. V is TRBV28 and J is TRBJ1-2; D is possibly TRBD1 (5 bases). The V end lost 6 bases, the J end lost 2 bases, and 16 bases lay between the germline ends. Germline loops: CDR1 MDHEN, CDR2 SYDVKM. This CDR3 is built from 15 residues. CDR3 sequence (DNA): TGTGCCAGCAGGAGATTCGGGGGGGACAACTATGGCTACACCTTC. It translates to CASRRFGGDNYGYTF.

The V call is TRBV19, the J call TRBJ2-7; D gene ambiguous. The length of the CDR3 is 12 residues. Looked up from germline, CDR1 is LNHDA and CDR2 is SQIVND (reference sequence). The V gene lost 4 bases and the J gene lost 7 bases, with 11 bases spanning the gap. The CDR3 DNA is TGTGCCAGTAGTACGGGCTTTGGGGAGCAGTACTTC. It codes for CASSTGFGEQYF.

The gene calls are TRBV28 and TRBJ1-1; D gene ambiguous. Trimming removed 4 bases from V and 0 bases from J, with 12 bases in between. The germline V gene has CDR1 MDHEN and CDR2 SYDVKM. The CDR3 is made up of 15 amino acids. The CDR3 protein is CASSSYRGVNTEAFF. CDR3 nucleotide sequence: TGTGCCAGCAGTTCTTACCGTGGGGTGAACACTGAAGCTTTCTTT.

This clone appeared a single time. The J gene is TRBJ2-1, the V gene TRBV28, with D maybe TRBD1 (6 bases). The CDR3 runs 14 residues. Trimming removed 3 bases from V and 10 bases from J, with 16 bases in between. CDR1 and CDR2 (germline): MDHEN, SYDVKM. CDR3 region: CASSFVSGVREQFF. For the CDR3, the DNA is TGTGCCAGCAGTTTTGTTTCAGGGGTCAGGGAGCAGTTCTTC.

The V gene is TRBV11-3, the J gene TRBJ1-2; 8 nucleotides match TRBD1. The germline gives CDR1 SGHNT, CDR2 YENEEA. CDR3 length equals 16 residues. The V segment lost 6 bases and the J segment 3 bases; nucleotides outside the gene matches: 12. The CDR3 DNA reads TGTGCCAGCAGACCCGTCCGGACAGGGTGGGACTATGGCTACACCTTC. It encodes CASRPVRTGWDYGYTF. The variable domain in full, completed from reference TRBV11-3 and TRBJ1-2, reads EAGVVQSPRYKIIEKKQPVAFWCNPISGHNTLYWYLQNLGQGPELLIRYENEEAVDDSQLPKDRFSAERLKGVDSTLKIQPAELGDSAVYLCASRPVRTGWDYGYTFGSGTRLTVV.

Here the CDR3 reads CASSLDTDTQYF. The CDR3 coding sequence is TGTGCCAGCAGCTTAGACACAGATACGCAGTATTTT. The chain is built from TRBV7-9 and TRBJ2-3; D unclear. CDR3 length: 12 residues. V lost 1 base and J lost 2, with 1 base in between. CDR1 is SEHNR and CDR2 is FQNEAQ in the germline V gene (reference sequence).

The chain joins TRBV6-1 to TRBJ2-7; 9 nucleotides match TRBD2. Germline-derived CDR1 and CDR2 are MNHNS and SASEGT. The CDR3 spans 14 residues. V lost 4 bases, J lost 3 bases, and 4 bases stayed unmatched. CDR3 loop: CASSVAGVGYEQYF. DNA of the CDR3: TGTGCCAGCAGTGTAGCGGGAGTTGGCTACGAGCAGTACTTC.

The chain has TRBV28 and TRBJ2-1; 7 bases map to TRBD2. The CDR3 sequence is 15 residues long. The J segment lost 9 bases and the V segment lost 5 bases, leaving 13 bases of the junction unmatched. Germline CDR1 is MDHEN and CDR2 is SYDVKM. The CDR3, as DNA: TGTGCCAGCAGTCGCCTGGAACTAGCGTCAGGTGAGCAGTTCTTC. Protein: CASSRLELASGEQFF.

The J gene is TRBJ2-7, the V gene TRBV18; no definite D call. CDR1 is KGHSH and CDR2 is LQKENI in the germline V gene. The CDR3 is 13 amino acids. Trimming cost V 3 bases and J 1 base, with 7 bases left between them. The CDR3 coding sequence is TGTGCCAGCTCACCGCATGAATCCTACGAGCAGTACTTC. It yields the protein CASSPHESYEQYF.

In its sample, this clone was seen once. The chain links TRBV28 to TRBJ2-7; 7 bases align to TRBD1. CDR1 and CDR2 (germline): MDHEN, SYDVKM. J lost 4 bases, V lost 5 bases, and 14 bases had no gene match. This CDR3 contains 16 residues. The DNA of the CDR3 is TGTGCCAGCAGTGGACTCAAGGGGGCATTCGTTTACGAGCAGTACTTC. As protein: CASSGLKGAFVYEQYF.

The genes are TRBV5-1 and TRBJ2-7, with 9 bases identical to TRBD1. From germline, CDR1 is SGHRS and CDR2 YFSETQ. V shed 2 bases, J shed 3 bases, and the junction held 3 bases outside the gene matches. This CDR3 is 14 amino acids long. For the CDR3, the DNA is TGCGCCAGCAGCTTCGGGGGACAGGGCTACGAGCAGTACTTC. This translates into CASSFGGQGYEQYF. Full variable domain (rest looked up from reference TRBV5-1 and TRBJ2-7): KAGVTQTPRYLIKTRGQQVTLSCSPISGHRSVSWYQQTPGQGLQFLFEYFSETQRNKGNFPGRFSGRQFSNSRSEMNVSTLELGDSALYLCASSFGGQGYEQYFGPGTRLTVT.

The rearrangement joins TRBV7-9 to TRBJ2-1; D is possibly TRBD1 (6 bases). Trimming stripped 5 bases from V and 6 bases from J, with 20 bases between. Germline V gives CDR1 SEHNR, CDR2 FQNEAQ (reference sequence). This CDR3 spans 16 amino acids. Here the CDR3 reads CASSPRGPGYGNEQFF. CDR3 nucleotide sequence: TGTGCCAGCAGCCCCAGGGGCCCCGGTTATGGCAATGAGCAGTTCTTC. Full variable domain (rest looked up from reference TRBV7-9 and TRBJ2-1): DTGVSQNPRHKITKRGQNVTFRCDPISEHNRLYWYRQTLGQGPEFLTYFQNEAQLEKSRLLSDRFSAERPKGSFSTLEIQRTEQGDSAMYLCASSPRGPGYGNEQFFGPGTRLTVL.

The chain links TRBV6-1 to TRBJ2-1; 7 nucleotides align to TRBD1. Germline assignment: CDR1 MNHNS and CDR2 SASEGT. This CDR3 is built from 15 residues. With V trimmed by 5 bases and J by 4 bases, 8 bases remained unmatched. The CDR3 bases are TGTGCCAGCAGTCGGGACAGCCTTAAATACAATGAGCAGTTCTTC. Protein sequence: CASSRDSLKYNEQFF.

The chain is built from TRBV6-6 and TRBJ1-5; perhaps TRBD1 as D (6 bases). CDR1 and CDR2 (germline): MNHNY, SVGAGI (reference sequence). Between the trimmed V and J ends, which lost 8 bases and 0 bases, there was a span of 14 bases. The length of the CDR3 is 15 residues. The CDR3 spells CASGSRGASNQPQHF. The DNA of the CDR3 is TGTGCCAGCGGTTCCCGGGGGGCTAGCAATCAGCCCCAGCATTTT.